Presented here are 9 T cell receptor beta chains from one specimen sequenced in a study of chemoradiotherapy in HPV16-positive cancers. Some clones are missing from TCRdb's copy, which holds only in-frame ones; the method was immunoSEQ multiplex PCR. The repertoire holds about 5,400 clones, with about 91% as singletons. Specimen: blood, collected from a patient who underwent chemoradiotherapy. Receptors originate from a human donor with HPV-associated anogenital cancer.

The chain couples TRBV10-3 to TRBJ2-7; D may be TRBD2 (6 bases). Germline CDR1 and CDR2: ENHRY and SYGVKD. V was shortened by 7 bases and J by 7 bases, with 14 bases between the two germline ends. The CDR3 has 12 amino acids. The CDR3: CAITSGAGEQYF. The CDR3 nucleotides read TGTGCCATCACGAGTGGGGCGGGGGAGCAGTACTTC.

This sequence joins TRBV7-3 and TRBJ2-7; the D call may be TRBD1 or TRBD2 (5 bases each). V shed 4 bases and J shed 5 bases, with 18 bases lying between them. The V gene's germline CDR1 is SGHTA and CDR2 FQGTGA. The CDR3 contains 15 residues. DNA for the CDR3: TGTGCCAGCAGCTCTACGGGACGGAGGATTGACGAGCAGTACTTC. Protein: CASSSTGRRIDEQYF.

The chain has TRBV14 and TRBJ1-6, with D possibly matching TRBD1 (5 bases). Germline V lookup: CDR1 SGHDN, CDR2 FVKESK. There are 15 residues in the CDR3. The V end was cut by 0 bases, the J end by 9 bases, with 12 bases between. The CDR3 region is CASSQDWGVPSPLHF. CDR3 sequence (DNA): TGTGCCAGCAGCCAAGATTGGGGGGTTCCTTCACCCCTCCACTTT.

The genes are TRBV4-3 and TRBJ2-1; TRBD1 aligns across 7 bases. This CDR3 has 15 residues. V trimming: 3 bases; J trimming: 8 bases; junction bases outside the gene matches: 10. Germline CDR1 and CDR2: LGHNA and YSLEER. In DNA form, the CDR3 reads TGCGCCAGCAGCCAGCTCCTCGGACAGGCCTATGAGCAGTTCTTC. Protein product: CASSQLLGQAYEQFF.

The chain is built from TRBV13 and TRBJ1-2; no reliable D call. Germline CDR1 is PRHDT and CDR2 is FYEKMQ (reference sequence). The germline V and J ends were trimmed by 4 bases and 2 bases, with 14 bases remaining between them. This CDR3 is 15 amino acids long. Here the CDR3 reads CASSSLVEANYGYTF. In nucleotides, the CDR3 is TGTGCCAGCAGCTCCCTGGTCGAGGCAAACTATGGCTACACCTTC.

This clone was counted once. The V and J genes are TRBV11-3 and TRBJ2-7; possible D gene TRBD2, 5 bases. Trimming cost V 4 bases and J 6 bases, with 13 bases left between them. The CDR3 contains 13 residues. The germline V gene encodes CDR1 SGHNT and CDR2 YENEEA. The CDR3 coding sequence is TGTGCCAGCAGCTCCCCCGCCGGGGTCGAGCAGTACTTC. This sequence encodes CASSSPAGVEQYF.

CDR3 sequence (DNA): TGTGCCAGCAGTTACGAGGGGGCCGGGAACACTGAAGCTTTCTTT. It translates to CASSYEGAGNTEAFF. This chain connects TRBV6-5 to TRBJ1-1; TRBD1 agrees at 7 bases. J gave up 1 base and V 2 bases, and 4 bases lay outside the gene matches. The CDR3 totals 15 residues. The germline gives CDR1 MNHEY, CDR2 SVGAGI.

The rearrangement joins TRBV9 to TRBJ1-4; a weak D match, TRBD1 (5 bases). V gave up 3 bases and J gave up 7 bases, with 16 bases separating them. The CDR3 totals 15 residues. Germline CDR1 SGDLS, CDR2 YYNGEE. The CDR3 region has the DNA TGTGCCAGCAGCGCCTTAGGGGCATCTTTTGAAAAACTGTTTTTT. Translated: CASSALGASFEKLFF.

This clone showed up just once. The CDR3 DNA sequence: TGCGCCAGCAGCTTGGCAGGGGGCAGCTACGAGCAGTACTTC. It codes for CASSLAGGSYEQYF. V and J are TRBV5-1 and TRBJ2-7; 8 positions agree with TRBD1. The CDR3 runs 14 residues. J was trimmed by 3 bases and V by 0 bases; bases with no gene match: 2. Germline-derived CDR1 and CDR2 are SGHRS and YFSETQ.